This is a list of T cell receptor beta chains from one sample in a study of immune cell composition in non-small cell lung cancer. Sequencing was performed with immunoSEQ multiplex PCR; in TCRdb, only in-frame clones are kept and a portion is missing. The data hold about 570 clones, with around 74% observed a single time. Sequenced material: non-adjacent lung tissue. The receptors shown here come from a human donor with non-small cell lung cancer. Each CDR3 is given with its conserved first and last residue. The D gene is left open where the match is weak. A clone size is listed for some rows: how often the clone was seen (once, few, many), or a class if it is expanded.

TRBD2	TRBV18	NA	TRBJ2-1	18	TGTGCCAGCTCATCTCGGACTAGCGGGGGGGGCTCCTACAATGAGCAGTTCTTC	CASSSRTSGGGSYNEQFF
TRBD1	TRBV6-8	NA	TRBJ1-6	15	TGTGCCAGCAGGACGGGACAGGCATCCAATTCACCCCTCCACTTT	CASRTGQASNSPLHF
NA	TRBV19	NA	TRBJ1-5	16	TGTGCCAGTAGTATACAGACAACTCCTATCTGGCAGCCCCAGCATTTT	CASSIQTTPIWQPQHF
NA	TRBV6-5	NA	TRBJ2-7	12	TGTGCCAGCAGTGGAGGGACCTACGAGCAGTACTTC	CASSGGTYEQYF
TRBD2	TRBV27	NA	TRBJ2-1	15	TGTGCCAGCAGTCTCGGACTAGCGGCCTTAAATGAGCAGTTCTTC	CASSLGLAALNEQFF
NA	TRBV27	NA	TRBJ2-1	14	TGTGCCAGCGGCATGGCCTCCCCCTACAATGAGCAGTTCTTC	CASGMASPYNEQFF
NA	TRBV4-3	few	TRBJ2-7	15	TGCGCCAGCAGCCAAGTTGCAGACCTCTCCTACGAGCAGTACTTC	CASSQVADLSYEQYF
NA	TRBV4-1	NA	TRBJ2-1	16	TGCGCCAGCAGCCAGGGCTTAGGGAGCTCCTACAATGAGCAGTTCTTC	CASSQGLGSSYNEQFF
TRBD1	TRBV4-1	NA	TRBJ2-3	22	TGCGCCAGCAGCCAACCTGGCCTGAGGGGACAGGGCGGTTCTCAGCGCACAGATACGCAGTATTTT	CASSQPGLRGQGGSQRTDTQYF
NA	TRBV5-8	NA	TRBJ2-2	17	TGTGCCAGCAGCTTGCCTGGATACGGGGGGAACACCGGGGAGCTGTTTTTT	CASSLPGYGGNTGELFF
NA	TRBV27	NA	TRBJ2-2	13	TGTGCCAGCAGCCCCCGTAGGACCGGGGAGCTGTTTTTT	CASSPRRTGELFF
TRBD2	TRBV29-1	NA	TRBJ2-5	12	TGCAGCGCTCGACTAGCGGGAGAGACCCAGTACTTC	CSARLAGETQYF
TRBD2	TRBV5-6	NA	TRBJ2-7	14	TGTGCCAGCAGGGGGGGACTAGCGGGAGACGAGCAGTACTTC	CASRGGLAGDEQYF
NA	TRBV28	NA	TRBJ2-7	11	TGTGCCAGCAGCCGATACTACGAGCAGTACTTC	CASSRYYEQYF
TRBD2	TRBV4-3	NA	TRBJ2-2	15	TGCGCCAGCAGCCCCAGCGGGGGGAACACCGGGGAGCTGTTTTTT	CASSPSGGNTGELFF
NA	TRBV9	few	TRBJ2-2	15	TGTGCCAGCAGCGTACTAGGCCATAACACCGGGGAGCTGTTTTTT	CASSVLGHNTGELFF
NA	TRBV19	NA	TRBJ1-4	18	TGTGCCAGTAGAAGAGGCCAAACCAGGGGCGCAACTAATGAAAAACTGTTTTTT	CASRRGQTRGATNEKLFF
NA	TRBV13	NA	TRBJ2-7	13	TGTGCCAGCAGCTTCGGCAGTACCTACGAGCAGTACTTC	CASSFGSTYEQYF
TRBD1	TRBV12-5	NA	TRBJ1-2	15	TGTGCTAGTGGTTCCGTGGACAGGGCTCCCTATGGCTACACCTTC	CASGSVDRAPYGYTF
NA	TRBV5-1	NA	TRBJ1-5	14	TGCGCCAGCAGCTTGGATGGGGCCAATCAGCCCCAGCATTTT	CASSLDGANQPQHF
TRBD1	TRBV4-2	NA	TRBJ1-5	14	TGTGCCAGCAGCCAGACAGGGGCGGGTCAGCCCCAGCATTTT	CASSQTGAGQPQHF
TRBD1	TRBV19	few	TRBJ2-5	16	TGTGCCAGTAGTACCGGGACAGGGAATCGGCAAGAGACCCAGTACTTC	CASSTGTGNRQETQYF
NA	TRBV18	NA	TRBJ2-1	15	TGTGCCAGCTCAACAGCGCCCGGAGGGGGCGATGAGCAGTTCTTC	CASSTAPGGGDEQFF
TRBD2	TRBV5-1	NA	TRBJ2-7	15	TGCGCCAGCAGCCCCACCGGACTAGCGGAATACGAGCAGTACTTC	CASSPTGLAEYEQYF
TRBD2	TRBV18	NA	TRBJ2-1	19	TGTGCCAGCTCATCTGTTAGGACTAGCGGGGTTTCCTCCTACAATGAGCAGTTCTTC	CASSSVRTSGVSSYNEQFF
NA	TRBV29-1	NA	TRBJ2-5	12	TGCAGCGGGCGGGGAGTCCAAGAGACCCAGTACTTC	CSGRGVQETQYF
NA	TRBV15	once	TRBJ1-2	17	TGTGCCACCAGCAGAGATAAGGCTGACTTATCGGGTCGTGGCTACACCTTC	CATSRDKADLSGRGYTF
NA	TRBV11-2	NA	TRBJ2-3	15	TGTGCCAGCAGCTTAGATGTGCAAAGTACAGATACGCAGTATTTT	CASSLDVQSTDTQYF
TRBD2	TRBV28	NA	TRBJ2-3	18	TGTGCCAGCAGTTTGCTCATCTCGGGAGGGTTGGGGGCAGATACGCAGTATTTT	CASSLLISGGLGADTQYF
NA	TRBV7-2	once	TRBJ2-1	14	TGTGCCAGCAGCTTTCTGAGCCCCTACAATGAGCAGTTCTTC	CASSFLSPYNEQFF
NA	TRBV6-1	NA	TRBJ2-7	15	TGTGCCAGCAGAGCCCTAGAGGACAGTTCCTACGAGCAGTACTTC	CASRALEDSSYEQYF
TRBD1	TRBV10-3	few	TRBJ1-6	15	TGTGCCAGCAGGACGGGACAGGCATCCAATTCACCCCTCCACTTT	CASRTGQASNSPLHF
TRBD1	TRBV7-8	NA	TRBJ2-2	15	TGTGCCAGCAGCATTTGGGGACAGGGGTCCGGGGAGCTGTTTTTT	CASSIWGQGSGELFF
NA	TRBV19	NA	TRBJ2-7	15	TGTGCCAGTGCTGTGCGCGCGGGGAGCTCCTACGAGCAGTACTTC	CASAVRAGSSYEQYF
NA	TRBV28	few	TRBJ1-1	15	TGTGCCAGCAGCCCCACTGACAGCGTGAACACTGAAGCTTTCTTT	CASSPTDSVNTEAFF
NA	TRBV27	NA	TRBJ2-1	16	TGTGCCAGCAGTTCGCTAGGACCCTTGGCCTACAATGAGCAGTTCTTC	CASSSLGPLAYNEQFF
TRBD1	TRBV19	NA	TRBJ1-1	17	TGTGCCAGTAGTATTACTCCGGGACAGGGGGAGAACACTGAAGCTTTCTTT	CASSITPGQGENTEAFF
NA	TRBV18	large	TRBJ2-1	13	TGTGCCAGCTCCCCCCGACAGGACAATGAGCAGTTCTTC	CASSPRQDNEQFF
TRBD2	TRBV15	NA	TRBJ2-1	16	TGTGCCACCAGCAGAACTAGCGGGAATCCGGGCGATGAGCAGTTCTTC	CATSRTSGNPGDEQFF
TRBD2	TRBV28	NA	TRBJ2-7	15	TGTGCCAGCAGCCCCACTAGCGGGGGGTTGTACGAGCAGTACTTC	CASSPTSGGLYEQYF
NA	TRBV19	NA	TRBJ2-2	14	TGTGCCAGTAGTATCGAGTGGAACACCGGGGAGCTGTTTTTT	CASSIEWNTGELFF
NA	TRBV5-4	few	TRBJ2-1	14	TGTGCCAGCATCGGTGGCAGGGAGTACAATGAGCAGTTCTTC	CASIGGREYNEQFF